The entry below describes one T cell receptor (beta chain). Antigen: not known. This sample is drawn from a study of shared clonotypes between healthy human individuals. Study-wide findings and caveats: About 5% of naive CD4 clonotypes were shared across four donors.

The trim removed 0 bases at V and 6 bases at J, leaving 12 bases unmatched. Germline V gene data show CDR1 as MGHRA and CDR2 as YSYEKL. The CDR3 runs to 19 residues. CD45RA+ naive and CD45RA-negative memory subsets were separated from CD4+ cells. Running of the assay took place at deep level. Only in-frame clones appear in the TCRdb table, and some are missing; sequencing was by immunoSEQ multiplex PCR. The table records 2 million to 2.5 million clones, just over 90% of them present only once. This TCR was recovered from a man aged 18 to 29 in good health. Some clones in this sample may be carry-over from other donors' samples. The V gene is TRBV4-1, the J gene TRBJ2-7, with TRBD2 matching over 15 bases. The sequencing input was naive CD4+ T cells from PBMCs. Subset reported: CD45RA+ positively selected. CDR3 residues: CASSQDGGLAGGSVGEQYF. CDR3 in DNA: TGCGCCAGCAGCCAAGATGGGGGACTAGCGGGAGGTTCGGTGGGCGAGCAGTACTTC.